The rows below give T cell receptor beta chains drawn from one sample of a study of CD8+ T cells in alopecia areata. Assay used: immunoSEQ multiplex PCR; TCRdb lists only in-frame clones, some missing. The sample includes a few hundred thousand clones, more than 60% of them seen just once. Sequenced here: CD4+ T cells sorted from blood, sampled around week 42, from a patient treated with tofacitinib. The receptors derive from a human donor with alopecia areata. Both conserved end residues are part of each CDR3. The order of the fields is V gene, CDR3 length, J gene, CDR3 protein.

V gene: TRBV28
CDR3 length: 14
J gene: TRBJ1-1
CDR3 protein: CASSSGPMNTEAFF

V gene: TRBV5-6
CDR3 length: 15
J gene: TRBJ1-1
CDR3 protein: CASSHRRGGNTEAFF

V gene: TRBV10-3
CDR3 length: 12
J gene: TRBJ1-5
CDR3 protein: CAISEGSGPQHF

V gene: TRBV29-1
CDR3 length: 12
J gene: TRBJ1-1
CDR3 protein: CSVGTFDTEAFF

V gene: TRBV4-3
CDR3 length: 15
J gene: TRBJ1-4
CDR3 protein: CASSQETGANEKLFF

V gene: TRBV15
CDR3 length: 14
J gene: TRBJ1-5
CDR3 protein: CATSRAGGEQPQHF

V gene: TRBV30
CDR3 length: 13
J gene: TRBJ1-5
CDR3 protein: CAWAGGSNQPQHF

V gene: TRBV7-2
CDR3 length: 13
J gene: TRBJ1-5
CDR3 protein: CASSLVQNQPQHF

V gene: TRBV30
CDR3 length: 14
J gene: TRBJ1-3
CDR3 protein: CAWGGKDSGNTIYF

V gene: TRBV7-3
CDR3 length: 15
J gene: TRBJ2-1
CDR3 protein: CASSSGLASYNEQFF

V gene: TRBV6-6
CDR3 length: 14
J gene: TRBJ2-7
CDR3 protein: CASQPSGGAYEQYF

V gene: TRBV2
CDR3 length: 14
J gene: TRBJ1-1
CDR3 protein: CASSDMGGDTEAFF

V gene: TRBV27
CDR3 length: 15
J gene: TRBJ1-6
CDR3 protein: CASSQTAPNNSPLHF

V gene: TRBV28
CDR3 length: 13
J gene: TRBJ2-5
CDR3 protein: CASTVGGQETQYF

V gene: TRBV27
CDR3 length: 15
J gene: TRBJ2-3
CDR3 protein: CASRNPGLNTDTQYF